The 20 T cell receptor beta chains below come from one sample, sequenced in a study of T-cell reconstitution after alpha-beta-depleted transplantation in children. Unique molecular identifiers were incorporated when the TCRbeta library was constructed. TCRdb used MiXCR to reprocess the PCR reads, holding one entry per CDR3 protein. The repertoire holds about 500,000 distinct CDR3 sequences, around a third seen once, with around 2.5% in the top ten. The sequencing used PBMCs from the stem cell graft donor, collected from the stem cell graft. These receptors all stem from a human donor who donated a stem cell graft to a child with aplastic anemia.

The chain is built from TRBV6-5 and TRBJ1-1; TRBD1 matches 7 bases. The CDR3 covers 14 residues. The V segment lost 4 bases and the J segment 4 bases; nucleotides outside the gene matches: 6. Germline assignment: CDR1 MNHEY and CDR2 SVGAGI. The CDR3: CASSSTTGATEAFF. The DNA for the CDR3 is TGTGCCAGCAGTTCGACCACAGGGGCCACTGAAGCTTTCTTT.

This clonotype has a handful of counts. The chain uses TRBV5-1 and TRBJ2-1; weak D call: TRBD1 (5 bases). Trimming removed 0 bases from V and 6 bases from J, with 10 bases in between. Germline V gene data show CDR1 as SGHRS and CDR2 as YFSETQ. This CDR3 is 14 amino acids long. The CDR3 bases are TGCGCCAGCAGCTTGGCAGGGATCGGCAATGAGCAGTTCTTC. Amino acid sequence: CASSLAGIGNEQFF.

The chain carries TRBV15 and TRBJ2-5; 9 bases fit TRBD2. Trimming took 3 bases from V and 4 from J; bases not matched to a gene: 6. The CDR3 covers 15 residues. Germline V gene data show CDR1 as LNHNV and CDR2 as YYDKDF (reference sequence). CDR3 DNA sequence: TGTGCCACCAGCAGGGATCAGCGGGAGGTAGAGACCCAGTACTTC. Its translation is CATSRDQREVETQYF.

This clonotype has only one observation. This likely reflects a read error, since a far larger clone is one base away. The chain couples TRBV12-3 or TRBV12-4 to TRBJ2-7; no definite D call. Trimming shortened V by 2 bases and J by 4 bases, and 3 bases separated the two germline ends. CDR3 length: 11 amino acids. The CDR3 protein is CASSLWYEQYF. The CDR3 DNA follows: TGTGCCAGCAGTTTATGGTACGAGCAGTACTTC.

This chain links TRBV30 with TRBJ1-5, with D unresolved. The CDR3 sequence is 13 residues long. CDR1 is GTSNPN, CDR2 SVGIG, per germline (reference sequence). Trimming removed 0 bases at V and 4 bases at J, with 7 bases between. DNA for the CDR3: TGTGCCTGGAGTGTATCAGCAAATCAGCCCCAGCATTTT. The encoded protein is CAWSVSANQPQHF.

The chain couples TRBV7-9 to TRBJ1-1; possible D gene TRBD1, 6 bases. The germline gives CDR1 SEHNR, CDR2 FQNEAQ (reference sequence). The ends were cut back, 6 bases at V and 1 base at J, with 18 bases in the middle. The CDR3 runs 16 residues. CDR3 nucleotides: TGTGCCAGCAGTCCCACGTCGGGACACAGGAACACTGAAGCTTTCTTT. This gives the protein CASSPTSGHRNTEAFF.

The rearrangement joins TRBV7-2 to TRBJ2-2, with D possibly being TRBD2 (5 bases). Per germline, CDR1 SGHTA and CDR2 FQGNSA. Trimming removed 2 bases at V and 3 bases at J, with 13 bases between. The CDR3 sequence is 16 residues long. The DNA of the CDR3 is TGTGCCAGCAGCTTAAGTGCGTCTAGCTACACCGGGGAGCTGTTTTTT. It yields the protein CASSLSASSYTGELFF.

The chain links TRBV7-2 to TRBJ1-2; TRBD1 matches at 8 bases. V trimming: 5 bases; J trimming: 7 bases; junction bases outside the gene matches: 6. Germline V CDR1 and CDR2: SGHTA, FQGNSA. This CDR3 spans 13 amino acids. The DNA for the CDR3 is TGTGCCAGCAGCGTCGACAGGGGTCGTGGCTACACCTTC. It translates to CASSVDRGRGYTF.

This clonotype was found a few times. This chain joins TRBV5-1 and TRBJ1-1; TRBD1 is a possible D gene (6 bases). The CDR3 covers 13 residues. Trimming removed 2 bases at V and 10 bases at J, with 15 bases between. In germline, CDR1 is SGHRS, CDR2 YFSETQ. CDR3 DNA sequence: TGCGCCAGCAGCTTAGGACAGAGCTACTCAGCTTTCTTT. Translated: CASSLGQSYSAFF.

This chain links TRBV27 with TRBJ2-3; TRBD1 matches at 10 bases. Germline CDR1 reads MNHEY; CDR2 reads SMNVEV (reference sequence). The CDR3 is 15 amino acids. V lost 6 bases, J lost 5 bases, and 8 bases stayed unmatched. CDR3 sequence reads: CASSLDRGNIDTQYF. CDR3 sequence (DNA): TGTGCCAGCAGCCTGGACAGGGGGAATATAGATACGCAGTATTTT.

This clonotype has just one count. The rearrangement links TRBV3-1 to TRBJ2-7; 7 bases match TRBD1. V shed 4 bases, J shed 2 bases, and the junction held 5 bases outside the gene matches. This CDR3 spans 14 amino acids. Germline V gene data show CDR1 as LGHDT and CDR2 as YNNKEL (reference sequence). The chain's CDR3 is CASSPGTAPYEQYV. CDR3 DNA sequence: TGTGCCAGCAGCCCTGGGACAGCCCCCTACGAGCAGTACGTC.

The genes are TRBV11-1 and TRBJ2-7; 9 nucleotides align to TRBD1. This CDR3 contains 13 residues. V lost 1 base, J lost 8 bases, and 3 bases stayed unmatched. Looked up from germline, CDR1 is SGHAT and CDR2 is FQDESV (reference sequence). CDR3 in DNA: TGTGCCAGCAGCTTAGGGGGGACAGGGCAGCAGTACGTC. Amino acids: CASSLGGTGQQYV.

The J gene is TRBJ1-1, the V gene TRBV30, with a tentative D call TRBD1 (6 bases). CDR3 length equals 14 residues. Germline CDR1 reads GTSNPN; CDR2 reads SVGIG (reference sequence). Deletions cut 4 bases from V and 5 bases from J, with 17 bases between. The CDR3 DNA reads as TGTGCCTGGACCCATACTACAGGGTCAACTGAAGCTTTCTTT. Translated: CAWTHTTGSTEAFF.

The chain combines TRBV3-1 with TRBJ1-5; perhaps TRBD1 as D (6 bases). CDR3 length: 15 residues. Trimming stripped 0 bases from V and 6 bases from J, with 12 bases between. Germline CDR1 reads LGHDT; CDR2 reads YNNKEL (reference sequence). The CDR3, as DNA: TGTGCCAGCAGCCAAGATCCGACAGGCACTCAGCCCCAGCATTTT. Protein sequence: CASSQDPTGTQPQHF.

V gene TRBV4-3 combines with J gene TRBJ1-5; 9 bases map to TRBD1. The V and J ends lost 4 bases and 1 base, in that order; junction bases with no gene match: 8. There are 17 residues in the CDR3. The germline V gene has CDR1 LGHNA and CDR2 YSLEER. This CDR3 reads CASSPQTGTGSNQPQHF. The CDR3 DNA is TGCGCCAGCAGCCCACAAACCGGGACAGGGAGCAATCAGCCCCAGCATTTT.

This clonotype was counted a few times. The CDR3 nucleotides are TGTGCCAGCAGTGACAGGGGAAACACTGAAGCTTTCTTT. Protein: CASSDRGNTEAFF. J is TRBJ1-1 and V is TRBV6-1; tentative D call: TRBD1 (6 bases). The V end was cut by 3 bases, the J end by 2 bases, with 7 bases between. This CDR3 is built from 13 residues. Germline V lookup: CDR1 MNHNS, CDR2 SASEGT.

This sequence joins TRBV19 and TRBJ1-3; no firm D call. This CDR3 comprises 16 residues. Per the germline V gene, CDR1 is LNHDA and CDR2 is SQIVND (reference sequence). V lost 0 bases and J 0 bases, leaving 9 bases between the germline ends. CDR3 coding DNA: TGTGCCAGTAGTATAGAGGCAGGCATCTCTGGAAACACCATATATTTT. Its translation: CASSIEAGISGNTIYF.

This clonotype appeared a few times. The J gene is TRBJ2-5, the V gene TRBV7-2; TRBD1 aligns across 7 bases. This CDR3 comprises 17 residues. CDR1 SGHTA and CDR2 FQGNSA come from the germline V gene. Trimming took 0 bases from V and 9 from J; bases not matched to a gene: 16. This CDR3 is CASSLANRGPLWGPQYF. The DNA of the CDR3 is TGTGCCAGCAGCTTAGCAAACAGGGGACCTCTCTGGGGACCCCAGTACTTC.

The chain combines TRBV7-9 with TRBJ1-2; TRBD1 agrees at 10 bases. Per the germline V gene, CDR1 is SEHNR and CDR2 is FQNEAQ (reference sequence). The V gene end was trimmed by 5 bases and the J gene end by 4 bases; junction bases not matched to a gene: 13. The CDR3 covers 17 residues. The CDR3 DNA reads TGTGCCAGCAGCGGGACAGGGGCCGACCCACTAGGCTATGGCTACACCTTC. Protein sequence: CASSGTGADPLGYGYTF. Based on the CDR3 plus reference TRBV7-9 and TRBJ1-2, the full variable domain is DTGVSQNPRHKITKRGQNVTFRCDPISEHNRLYWYRQTLGQGPEFLTYFQNEAQLEKSRLLSDRFSAERPKGSFSTLEIQRTEQGDSAMYLCASSGTGADPLGYGYTFGSGTRLTVV.

The chain carries TRBV29-1 and TRBJ2-5; no clear D gene. Germline V gene lookup returns CDR1 SQVTM and CDR2 ANQGSEA. Trimming took 5 bases from V and 0 from J, leaving 13 bases between them. The CDR3 has 14 amino acids. This CDR3 reads CSVKVWQNQETQYF. For the CDR3, the DNA is TGCAGCGTTAAAGTATGGCAGAACCAAGAGACCCAGTACTTC. Looking up the rest from reference TRBV29-1 and TRBJ2-5 gives the full variable domain: SAVISQKPSRDICQRGTSLTIQCQVDSQVTMMFWYRQQPGQSLTLIATANQGSEATYESGFVIDKFPISRPNLTFSTLTVSNMSPEDSSIYLCSVKVWQNQETQYFGPGTRLLVL.